One and the same sample provided the 13 T cell receptor beta chains below, sequenced in a study of control samples from healthy donors and cancer patients (dated by TCRdb to about 2020). Libraries were built with the immunoSEQ multiplex PCR assay. TCRdb carries this immuneACCESS record with in-frame sequences only. Its versions omit some clonotypes, under half of them owing to an unresolved V gene in the studies checked, with the rest unexplained. The sample table shows tens of thousands of clones, and 95% to 97% are seen once. In total, the top ten clones hold 1.5% to 2% of the sample. Sequencing was performed on blood. The receptors come from a woman under 40 in good health.

The chain employs TRBV5-8 and TRBJ2-7; 8 bases align to TRBD1. The germline CDR1 and CDR2 sequences are SGHTS and YDEGEE. The CDR3 is 18 residues long. The trim removed 3 bases at V and 4 bases at J, leaving 18 bases unmatched. CDR3 sequence: CASSSEDRAWAGKYEQYF. Here the CDR3 DNA reads TGTGCCAGCAGCTCTGAGGACAGGGCTTGGGCCGGAAAGTACGAGCAGTACTTC. The entire variable domain, with the rest obtained from reference TRBV5-8 and TRBJ2-7, is as follows: EAGVTQSPTHLIKTRGQQATLRCSPISGHTSVYWYQQALGLGLQFLLWYDEGEERNRGNFPPRFSGRQFPNYSSELNVNALELEDSALYLCASSSEDRAWAGKYEQYFGPGTRLTVT.

The V and J genes are TRBV19 and TRBJ1-1; TRBD1 aligns across 8 bases. Germline CDR1 LNHDA, CDR2 SQIVND (reference sequence). The CDR3 contains 13 residues. The junction had 2 bases not matched to a gene; V was cut back by 6 bases and J by 2 bases. The CDR3 spells CASRDRVNTEAFF. Here the CDR3 DNA reads TGTGCCAGTAGGGACAGGGTAAACACTGAAGCTTTCTTT.

The genes are TRBV10-2 and TRBJ2-5; D might be TRBD2 (5 bases). CDR3 length: 13 residues. Germline V gene data show CDR1 as WSHSY and CDR2 as SAAADI. The V gene lost 7 bases and the J gene lost 4 bases, with 13 bases spanning the gap. DNA for the CDR3: TGCGCCAGCACCACGGGGTGGTTAGAGACCCAGTACTTC. Its protein product is CASTTGWLETQYF.

The chain links TRBV4-1 to TRBJ1-1; no firm D call. V lost 4 bases, J lost 3 bases, and 9 bases lay in between. The CDR3 loop spans 13 amino acids. Per the germline V gene, CDR1 is MGHRA and CDR2 is YSYEKL. The CDR3 DNA reads TGCGCCAGCAGCCGGAGGGAGGACACTGAAGCTTTCTTT. Translating it yields CASSRREDTEAFF.

This chain uses TRBV15 with TRBJ2-1; D unclear. V lost 0 bases to trimming and J lost 12 bases, with 9 bases between them. This CDR3 comprises 12 residues. Germline values: CDR1 LNHNV, CDR2 YYDKDF (reference sequence). The CDR3 coding sequence is TGTGCCACCAGCAGAGATGAGGATCGGCAGTTCTTC. Protein: CATSRDEDRQFF.

This chain connects TRBV28 to TRBJ2-7, with TRBD1 matching over 7 bases. Germline CDR1 MDHEN, CDR2 SYDVKM. V shed 9 bases and J 4 bases; nucleotides not matched to a gene: 12. The CDR3 totals 14 residues. The CDR3 DNA is TGTGCCAGTCTTGGGGCAGGGGGAATGTACGAGCAGTACTTC. It yields the protein CASLGAGGMYEQYF. Together with reference TRBV28 and TRBJ2-7, the CDR3 gives the full variable domain: DVKVTQSSRYLVKRTGEKVFLECVQDMDHENMFWYRQDPGLGLRLIYFSYDVKMKEKGDIPEGYSVSREKKERFSLILESASTNQTSMYLCASLGAGGMYEQYFGPGTRLTVT.

The gene calls are TRBV7-2 and TRBJ2-3; D is perhaps TRBD1 or TRBD2 (5 bases each). The germline V and J ends were trimmed by 8 bases and 2 bases, with 17 bases remaining between them. Germline V gives CDR1 SGHTA, CDR2 FQGNSA. CDR3 length: 15 residues. The CDR3 region has the DNA TGTGCCAGCGTCTCATCCGGGGCAGTCACAGATACGCAGTATTTT. It yields the protein CASVSSGAVTDTQYF.

The chain employs TRBV19 and TRBJ2-1; TRBD1 aligns across 8 bases. The CDR3 loop spans 14 amino acids. Trimming at V came to 3 bases and at J to 10 bases, leaving 8 bases not matched to a gene. Per the germline V gene, CDR1 is LNHDA and CDR2 is SQIVND (reference sequence). This CDR3 reads CASSIRDRGPEQFF. DNA of the CDR3: TGTGCCAGTAGTATCCGAGACAGGGGACCCGAGCAGTTCTTC.

V is TRBV24-1 and J is TRBJ1-5; D ambiguous. Looked up from germline, CDR1 is KGHDR and CDR2 is SFDVKD. There are 14 residues in the CDR3. V shed 3 bases and J shed 5 bases, with 10 bases lying between them. The chain's CDR3 is CATSDRRMYQPQHF. The CDR3 nucleotides are TGTGCCACCAGTGATCGCCGGATGTATCAGCCCCAGCATTTT.

The V gene is TRBV7-2, the J gene TRBJ2-6, with D uncertain. The CDR3 has 13 residues. In germline, CDR1 is SGHTA, CDR2 FQGNSA. Trimming shortened V by 5 bases and J by 4 bases, and 6 bases separated the two germline ends. The CDR3 sequence is CASSTRGANVLTF. DNA for the CDR3: TGTGCCAGCAGCACCAGAGGGGCCAACGTCCTGACTTTC. Supplemented by reference TRBV7-2 and TRBJ2-6, the full variable domain reads GAGVSQSPSNKVTEKGKDVELRCDPISGHTALYWYRQSLGQGLEFLIYFQGNSAPDKSGLPSDRFSAERTGGSVSTLTIQRTQQEDSAVYLCASSTRGANVLTFGAGSRLTVL.

The chain carries TRBV9 and TRBJ2-3, with D possibly being TRBD2 (6 bases). Trimming stripped 4 bases from V and 3 bases from J, with 15 bases between. Germline CDR1 and CDR2: SGDLS and YYNGEE. This CDR3 has 15 residues. CDR3 in amino acids: CASSTRLETTDTQYF. The CDR3 region has the DNA TGTGCCAGCAGCACCCGACTAGAAACGACAGATACGCAGTATTTT. The variable domain in full, with the rest retrieved from reference TRBV9 and TRBJ2-3, is DSGVTQTPKHLITATGQRVTLRCSPRSGDLSVYWYQQSLDQGLQFLIQYYNGEERAKGNILERFSAQQFPDLHSELNLSSLELGDSALYFCASSTRLETTDTQYFGPGTRLTVL.

The rearrangement uses TRBV5-8 and TRBJ2-7; 9 bases line up with TRBD2. This CDR3 has 15 residues. J was trimmed by 2 bases and V by 2 bases; bases with no gene match: 5. Germline CDR1 and CDR2: SGHTS and YDEGEE. CDR3 DNA sequence: TGTGCCAGCAGCTTCCGGACTAGCGAGGCCTACGAGCAGTACTTC. It encodes CASSFRTSEAYEQYF. Drawing the rest from reference TRBV5-8 and TRBJ2-7, the complete variable domain is EAGVTQSPTHLIKTRGQQATLRCSPISGHTSVYWYQQALGLGLQFLLWYDEGEERNRGNFPPRFSGRQFPNYSSELNVNALELEDSALYLCASSFRTSEAYEQYFGPGTRLTVT.

The chain employs TRBV4-1 and TRBJ2-7; D is undetermined. Germline lookup yields CDR1 MGHRA and CDR2 YSYEKL. This CDR3 contains 13 residues. V was shortened by 1 base and J by 4 bases, with 8 bases between the two germline ends. The CDR3 region is CASSQGHDYEQYF. The CDR3 DNA reads TGCGCCAGCAGCCAAGGACATGATTACGAGCAGTACTTC.